This T cell receptor (beta chain) was recovered during a study of cytomegalovirus exposure and HLA in healthy donors. This CDR3 region has 12 residues. Germline V gives CDR1 MDHEN, CDR2 SYDVKM. The V and J ends lost 4 bases and 10 bases respectively, with 8 bases between them. PCR used 60 Vbeta primers and 13 Jbeta primers. Only in-frame clones appear in the TCRdb table, and some are missing; sequencing was by immunoSEQ multiplex PCR. This sample carries over 150,000 clones, around 83% of them seen once, and the ten largest clones take more than 1.5%. This chain connects TRBV28 to TRBJ1-6; D uncertain. The sequence was obtained from a man over 45 in good health and CMV-seronegative. Sequencing was carried out using PBMCs. The CDR3 loop reads CASSSPASPLHF. The CDR3, as DNA: TGTGCCAGCAGTTCTCCAGCGTCACCCCTCCACTTT.